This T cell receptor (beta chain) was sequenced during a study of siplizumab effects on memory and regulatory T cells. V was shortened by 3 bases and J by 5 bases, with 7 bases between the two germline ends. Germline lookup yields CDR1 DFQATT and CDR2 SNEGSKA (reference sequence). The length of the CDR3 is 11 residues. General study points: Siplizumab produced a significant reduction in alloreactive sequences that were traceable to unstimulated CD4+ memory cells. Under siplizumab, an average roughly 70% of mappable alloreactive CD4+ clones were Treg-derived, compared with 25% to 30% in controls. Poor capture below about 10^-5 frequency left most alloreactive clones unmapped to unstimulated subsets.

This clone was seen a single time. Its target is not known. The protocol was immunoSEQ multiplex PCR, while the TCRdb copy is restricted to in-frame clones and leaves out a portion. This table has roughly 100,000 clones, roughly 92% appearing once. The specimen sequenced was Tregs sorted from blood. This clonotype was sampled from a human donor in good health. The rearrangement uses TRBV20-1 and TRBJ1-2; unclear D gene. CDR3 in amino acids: CSASVGYGYTF. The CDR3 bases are TGCAGTGCTAGCGTCGGGTATGGCTACACCTTC.